One and the same sample provided the 17 T cell receptor beta chains below, sequenced in a study of T cells in Graves' hyperthyroidism and ophthalmopathy. Researchers amplified the TCR beta CDR3 regions from RNA transcripts. With the HTBI primer set, the TCR CDR3 went through a first round of RT-PCR. TCRdb re-analysed the multiplex PCR reads in MiXCR, keeping a single row per CDR3 protein. The data hold hundreds of thousands of distinct CDR3 sequences, with around 22% observed a single time. The sample comprised blood. The origin of the receptors is a woman aged 25 to 39 with Graves' ophthalmopathy.

At least ten counts were recorded for this clonotype. The chain couples TRBV20-1 to TRBJ2-5; D possibly corresponds to TRBD1 (6 bases). The V end lost 1 base, the J end lost 5 bases, and 17 bases lay between the germline ends. CDR1 and CDR2 (germline): DFQATT, SNEGSKA (reference sequence). The CDR3 length is 15 residues. Written as DNA, the CDR3 is TGCAGTGCTAGAGTCATACAGGGATCGAGGGAGACCCAGTACTTC. Encoded protein: CSARVIQGSRETQYF.

This rearrangement joins TRBV30 to TRBJ2-7; no clear D gene. The V and J ends lost 0 bases and 6 bases respectively, with 15 bases between them. This CDR3 has 14 amino acids. CDR1 and CDR2 (germline): GTSNPN, SVGIG (reference sequence). The CDR3 here is CAWSVPLKPFEQYF. The DNA of the CDR3 is TGTGCCTGGAGTGTACCGCTCAAACCCTTCGAGCAGTACTTC. Full variable domain (missing parts from reference TRBV30 and TRBJ2-7): SQTIHQWPATLVQPVGSPLSLECTVEGTSNPNLYWYRQAAGRGLQLLFYSVGIGQISSEVPQNLSASRPQDRQFILSSKKLLLSDSGFYLCAWSVPLKPFEQYFGPGTRLTVT.

This clonotype has a count of ten or more. This chain joins TRBV6-5 and TRBJ2-7, with D possibly TRBD1 on 6 matching bases. CDR3 length: 14 residues. Trimming cost V 6 bases and J 3 bases, with 15 bases left between them. CDR1 and CDR2 (germline): MNHEY, SVGAGI. This chain's CDR3 is CASRYRVQVYEQYF. CDR3 DNA: TGTGCCAGCAGATACAGGGTACAAGTCTACGAGCAGTACTTC.

This clonotype was counted ten times or more. V gene TRBV5-1 combines with J gene TRBJ2-2; D call uncertain. V was cut by 0 bases and J by 4 bases, with 7 bases left in between. The germline V gene encodes CDR1 SGHRS and CDR2 YFSETQ. The CDR3 extends over 14 amino acids. The CDR3 nucleotides read TGCGCCAGCAGCTTGGTGACAACCACCGGGGAGCTGTTTTTT. Protein: CASSLVTTTGELFF.

This clonotype was recorded many times. The CDR3 loop is CSVWQASPTEAFF. DNA for the CDR3: TGCAGCGTGTGGCAGGCCTCACCCACTGAAGCTTTCTTT. The rearrangement uses TRBV29-1 and TRBJ1-1; D is unclear. Trimming removed 6 bases at V and 4 bases at J, with 15 bases between. In germline, CDR1 is SQVTM, CDR2 ANQGSEA. The CDR3 runs 13 residues.

This clonotype has a count of ten or more. The rearrangement uses TRBV12-3 or TRBV12-4 and TRBJ1-6; 8 bases are shared with TRBD1. The CDR3 has 15 residues. The ends lost 5 bases at V and 10 bases at J; junction bases unmatched: 10. The CDR3 DNA is TGTGCCAGCAGTGCGATGACAGGGGCCGGATCACCCCTCCACTTT. Translating gives CASSAMTGAGSPLHF.

This clonotype was counted between two and nine times. The chain carries TRBV28 and TRBJ1-1; D possibly corresponds to TRBD1 (5 bases). There are 14 residues in the CDR3. The germline CDR1 and CDR2 sequences are MDHEN and SYDVKM. With 2 bases removed from V and 3 bases from J, the gap between germline ends came to 10 bases. The CDR3, as DNA: TGTGCCAGCAGTTTAGAGGACACTCACACTGAAGCTTTCTTT. It yields the protein CASSLEDTHTEAFF.

This clonotype has a count of ten or more. The rearrangement links TRBV12-3 or TRBV12-4 to TRBJ1-1; TRBD1 matches at 8 bases. V lost 8 bases and J lost 4; bases outside the gene matches: 9. The CDR3 loop spans 14 amino acids. CDR3 nucleotide sequence: TGTGCCAGCCTGACACAGGGGGTCGTCACTGAAGCTTTCTTT. Protein: CASLTQGVVTEAFF.

The V gene is TRBV10-3, the J gene TRBJ2-7, with no clear D. V was trimmed by 3 bases and J by 6 bases, leaving 18 bases between them. Germline CDR1 reads ENHRY; CDR2 reads SYGVKD. This CDR3 is 15 amino acids long. CDR3 nucleotides: TGTGCCATCAGTGATTTCACGGGTTTGTGGCCCGAGCAGTACTTC. Translating it yields CAISDFTGLWPEQYF.

This clonotype was observed many times. This chain joins TRBV11-2 and TRBJ2-7, with D tentatively TRBD1 (6 bases). Germline loops: CDR1 SGHAT, CDR2 FQNNGV. This CDR3 is 13 amino acids long. Trimming removed 6 bases at V and 5 bases at J, with 14 bases between. CDR3: CASRPTGLNEQYF. In DNA form, the CDR3 reads TGTGCCAGCAGACCGACAGGTTTGAACGAGCAGTACTTC. Full variable domain (outside the CDR3, taken from reference TRBV11-2 and TRBJ2-7): EAGVAQSPRYKIIEKRQSVAFWCNPISGHATLYWYQQILGQGPKLLIQFQNNGVVDDSQLPKDRFSAERLKGVDSTLKIQPAKLEDSAVYLCASRPTGLNEQYFGPGTRLTVT.

There are a few counts of this clonotype. V and J are TRBV6-5 and TRBJ2-5; no definite D call. Trimming cost V 4 bases and J 5 bases, with 11 bases left between them. The CDR3 consists of 13 residues. The germline gives CDR1 MNHEY, CDR2 SVGAGI. This chain's CDR3 is CASSLKGYETQYF. CDR3 nucleotide sequence: TGTGCCAGCAGTTTAAAAGGGTACGAGACCCAGTACTTC.

This clonotype was seen at least ten times. The chain links TRBV6-5 to TRBJ1-1; no clear D gene. V shed 2 bases and J shed 4 bases, with 11 bases lying between them. Per germline, CDR1 MNHEY and CDR2 SVGAGI. The CDR3 is 14 residues long. CDR3 in amino acids: CASSYLGPTTEAFF. The CDR3 nucleotides read TGTGCCAGCAGTTACCTAGGGCCGACCACTGAAGCTTTCTTT.

This clonotype was seen more than once but under ten times. The rearrangement uses TRBV12-3 or TRBV12-4 and TRBJ1-6; D is uncertain. Trimming shortened V by 6 bases and J by 14 bases, and 14 bases separated the two germline ends. The CDR3 has 12 amino acids. CDR3 DNA: TGTGCCAGCAGCCCCGGCCGGGGAACCCTCCACTTT. As protein: CASSPGRGTLHF.

This clonotype was counted ten times or more. This rearrangement joins TRBV12-3 or TRBV12-4 to TRBJ1-1; D is uncertain. The germline V and J ends were trimmed by 8 bases and 3 bases, with 16 bases remaining between them. This CDR3 is built from 14 residues. CDR3 bases: TGTGCCAGCTCTTACCGGGTGGGAGACACTGAAGCTTTCTTT. Its translation: CASSYRVGDTEAFF.

The chain is built from TRBV12-3 or TRBV12-4 and TRBJ2-6; the D gene is possibly TRBD1 (5 bases). This CDR3 has 15 amino acids. V dropped 5 bases and J dropped 0 bases, with 8 bases sitting between them. CDR3 protein: CASSKTVSGANVLTF. CDR3 nucleotides: TGTGCCAGCAGTAAGACAGTCTCTGGGGCCAACGTCCTGACTTTC.

V usage is TRBV7-6 and J usage is TRBJ2-2, with D possibly matching TRBD1 (5 bases). The CDR3 has 17 amino acids. Trimming stripped 6 bases from V and 0 bases from J, with 17 bases between. Germline CDR1 and CDR2: SGHVS and FNYEAQ. The CDR3 sequence: CASRSSVRGANTGELFF. The CDR3 coding sequence is TGTGCCAGCAGATCCTCCGTTAGGGGCGCGAACACCGGGGAGCTGTTTTTT.

This clonotype was detected many times. V gene TRBV4-3 combines with J gene TRBJ1-2; possible D gene TRBD1, 6 bases. Germline CDR1 is LGHNA and CDR2 is YSLEER. The CDR3 covers 14 residues. Trimming stripped 0 bases from V and 5 bases from J, with 10 bases between. The chain's CDR3 is CASSQDQGGYGYTF. The CDR3 coding sequence is TGCGCCAGCAGCCAAGATCAAGGGGGATATGGCTACACCTTC.